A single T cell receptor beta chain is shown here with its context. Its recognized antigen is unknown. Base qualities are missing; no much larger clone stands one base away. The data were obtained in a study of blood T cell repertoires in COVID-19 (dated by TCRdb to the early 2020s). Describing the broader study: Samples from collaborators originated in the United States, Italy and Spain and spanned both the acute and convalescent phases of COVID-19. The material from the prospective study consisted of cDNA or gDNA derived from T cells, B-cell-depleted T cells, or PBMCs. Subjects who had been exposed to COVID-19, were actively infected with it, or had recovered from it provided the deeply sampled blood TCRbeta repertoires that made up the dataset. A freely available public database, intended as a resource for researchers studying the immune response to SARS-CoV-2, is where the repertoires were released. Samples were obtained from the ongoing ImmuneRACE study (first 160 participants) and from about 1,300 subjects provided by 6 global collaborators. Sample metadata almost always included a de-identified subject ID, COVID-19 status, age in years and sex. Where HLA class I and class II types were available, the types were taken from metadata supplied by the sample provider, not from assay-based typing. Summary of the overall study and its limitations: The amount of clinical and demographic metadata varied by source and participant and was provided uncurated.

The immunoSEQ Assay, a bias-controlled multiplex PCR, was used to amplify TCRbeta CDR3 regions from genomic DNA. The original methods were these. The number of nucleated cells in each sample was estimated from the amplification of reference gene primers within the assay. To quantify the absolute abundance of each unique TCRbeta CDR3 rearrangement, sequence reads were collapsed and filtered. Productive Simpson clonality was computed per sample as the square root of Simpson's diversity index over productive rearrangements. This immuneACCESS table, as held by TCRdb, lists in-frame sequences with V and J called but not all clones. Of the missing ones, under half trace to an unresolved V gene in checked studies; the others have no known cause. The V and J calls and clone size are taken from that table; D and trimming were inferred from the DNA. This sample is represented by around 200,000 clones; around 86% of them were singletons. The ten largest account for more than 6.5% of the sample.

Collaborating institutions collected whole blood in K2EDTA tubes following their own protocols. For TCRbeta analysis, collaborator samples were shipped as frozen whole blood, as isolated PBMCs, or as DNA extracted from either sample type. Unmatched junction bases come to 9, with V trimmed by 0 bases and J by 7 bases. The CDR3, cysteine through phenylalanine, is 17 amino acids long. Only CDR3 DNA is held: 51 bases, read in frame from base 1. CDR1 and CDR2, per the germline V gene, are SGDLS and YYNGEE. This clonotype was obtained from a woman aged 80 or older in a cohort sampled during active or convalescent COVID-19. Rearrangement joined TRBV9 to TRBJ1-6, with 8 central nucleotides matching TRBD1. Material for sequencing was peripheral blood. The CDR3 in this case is CASSVVGGTGSNSPLHF. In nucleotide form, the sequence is TGTGCCAGCAGCGTAGTAGGGGGGACAGGATCGAATTCACCCCTCCACTTT.